Each of the 25 T cell receptor beta chains below was sequenced from the same sample in a study of shared clonotypes between healthy human individuals. The naive CD8 population came from CD45RO-negative cells selected for CCR7, without terminally differentiated effector memory CD45RA+ cells. The table came from immunoSEQ multiplex PCR; TCRdb's copy has only in-frame clones and leaves some out. The data hold millions of clones, with about 93% observed a single time. Sequencing was performed on naive CD8+ T cells from PBMCs. The receptors were gathered from a man between 18 and 35 years old in good health. Some clones in this sample may be carry-over from other donors' samples.

The V gene is TRBV11-2, the J gene TRBJ2-1; 9 bases are a match to TRBD2. V shed 3 bases and J 3 bases; nucleotides not matched to a gene: 6. In germline, CDR1 is SGHAT, CDR2 FQNNGV. This CDR3 has 16 amino acids. As DNA, the CDR3 is TGTGCCAGCAGCTTCTTCGGGACTAGCAGCTACAATGAGCAGTTCTTC. Translating it yields CASSFFGTSSYNEQFF.

This rearrangement joins TRBV11-1 to TRBJ2-1, with 13 bases aligning to TRBD2. After removal of 6 bases from V and 8 bases from J, the junction contained 7 bases not matched to a gene. CDR3 length: 15 residues. From germline, CDR1 is SGHAT and CDR2 FQDESV (reference sequence). The CDR3 sequence is CASSPGTSGIDEQFF. The CDR3 DNA reads as TGTGCCAGCAGTCCCGGGACTAGCGGGATAGATGAGCAGTTCTTC.

The V and J genes are TRBV5-1 and TRBJ2-1; TRBD2 aligns across 10 bases. This CDR3 has 18 residues. Germline CDR1 is SGHRS and CDR2 is YFSETQ. V dropped 0 bases and J dropped 0; count of bases not matched to a gene: 6. DNA for the CDR3: TGCGCCAGCAGCTTGGGCCTAGCGGGGGAATTCTCCTACAATGAGCAGTTCTTC. This encodes CASSLGLAGEFSYNEQFF. Drawing the rest from reference TRBV5-1 and TRBJ2-1, the complete variable domain is KAGVTQTPRYLIKTRGQQVTLSCSPISGHRSVSWYQQTPGQGLQFLFEYFSETQRNKGNFPGRFSGRQFSNSRSEMNVSTLELGDSALYLCASSLGLAGEFSYNEQFFGPGTRLTVL.

This clone was picked up one time. The chain joins TRBV7-2 to TRBJ2-1; D is possibly TRBD2 (7 bases). Trimming took off 1 base at V and 6 bases at J, with 22 bases between the two ends. The CDR3 has 18 amino acids. CDR1 and CDR2 from the germline V gene are SGHTA and FQGNSA. The CDR3 nucleotides are TGTGCCAGCAGCTTAGAAGTACGAGGGGGGGAGGATGTCAATGAGCAGTTCTTC. As protein: CASSLEVRGGEDVNEQFF. The entire variable domain, with the rest obtained from reference TRBV7-2 and TRBJ2-1, is as follows: GAGVSQSPSNKVTEKGKDVELRCDPISGHTALYWYRQSLGQGLEFLIYFQGNSAPDKSGLPSDRFSAERTGGSVSTLTIQRTQQEDSAVYLCASSLEVRGGEDVNEQFFGPGTRLTVL.

As to this clone: The same CDR3 arises from other DNA sequences in this sample as well. The chain employs TRBV7-3 and TRBJ2-7; TRBD1 aligns across 8 bases. Germline CDR1 and CDR2: SGHTA and FQGTGA. Trimming took 3 bases from V and 2 from J; bases not matched to a gene: 0. This CDR3 comprises 13 residues. CDR3 sequence (DNA): TGTGCCAGCAGCTTGACAGGGGCCTACGAGCAGTACTTC. This encodes CASSLTGAYEQYF.

The chain uses TRBV5-4 and TRBJ2-2; possible D gene TRBD1, 5 bases. V lost 2 bases and J lost 4, with 15 bases in between. The CDR3 extends over 16 amino acids. Germline V CDR1 and CDR2: SGHNT, YYREEE (reference sequence). CDR3 bases: TGTGCCAGCAGCTTAGACTCAGGACATCGCACCGGGGAGCTGTTTTTT. Protein: CASSLDSGHRTGELFF.

The genes are TRBV7-6 and TRBJ2-2; D gene unclear. From germline, CDR1 is SGHVS and CDR2 FNYEAQ. The CDR3 length is 17 residues. Between the trimmed V and J ends, which lost 2 bases and 0 bases, there was a span of 13 bases. This chain's CDR3 is CASSLPQSHPNTGELFF. The CDR3 nucleotides read TGTGCCAGCAGCTTACCGCAGTCCCACCCGAACACCGGGGAGCTGTTTTTT. The entire variable domain, with the rest obtained from reference TRBV7-6 and TRBJ2-2, is as follows: GAGVSQSPRYKVTKRGQDVALRCDPISGHVSLYWYRQALGQGPEFLTYFNYEAQQDKSGLPNDRFSAERPEGSISTLTIQRTEQRDSAMYRCASSLPQSHPNTGELFFGEGSRLTVL.

This chain joins TRBV19 and TRBJ2-3; 7 bases match TRBD2. J gave up 6 bases and V 8 bases, and 8 bases lay outside the gene matches. The CDR3 totals 13 residues. The germline gives CDR1 LNHDA, CDR2 SQIVND (reference sequence). Here the CDR3 reads CASSGEGGDTQYF. The CDR3 region has the DNA TGTGCCAGTTCCGGGGAGGGTGGCGATACGCAGTATTTT.

This chain connects TRBV7-2 to TRBJ2-1; 8 nucleotides align to TRBD2. This CDR3 is built from 13 residues. Germline loops: CDR1 SGHTA, CDR2 FQGNSA. V lost 5 bases, J lost 10 bases, and 7 bases stayed unmatched. In nucleotides, the CDR3 is TGTGCCAGCAGCCTCGGAGCGGGAGACGAGCAGTTCTTC. This encodes CASSLGAGDEQFF.

V usage is TRBV4-1 and J usage is TRBJ2-7; D is unresolved. With 3 bases removed from V and 2 bases from J, the gap between germline ends came to 11 bases. In germline, CDR1 is MGHRA, CDR2 YSYEKL. The CDR3 loop spans 14 amino acids. The CDR3 protein is CASSQIGQTYEQYF. The CDR3 DNA is TGCGCCAGCAGCCAGATTGGGCAGACCTACGAGCAGTACTTC.

The chain carries TRBV9 and TRBJ2-1; D is perhaps TRBD1 (6 bases). Germline CDR1 and CDR2: SGDLS and YYNGEE. The CDR3 is 15 residues long. Trimming pared 0 bases from V and 5 bases from J, leaving 12 bases between. CDR3 nucleotide sequence: TGTGCCAGCAGCGTAGCAGGGGTGTACCACAATGAGCAGTTCTTC. Amino acid sequence: CASSVAGVYHNEQFF.

The J gene is TRBJ2-7, the V gene TRBV7-9, with D hard to call. This CDR3 is built from 12 residues. Deletions cut 5 bases from V and 5 bases from J, with 10 bases between. CDR1 and CDR2 from the germline V gene are SEHNR and FQNEAQ (reference sequence). The CDR3 sequence: CASSQLRNEQYF. For the CDR3, the DNA is TGTGCCAGCAGCCAGCTTCGAAACGAGCAGTACTTC.

This chain joins TRBV28 and TRBJ2-1, with D perhaps being TRBD1 or TRBD2 (5 bases each). Germline V lookup: CDR1 MDHEN, CDR2 SYDVKM. V was pared by 3 bases and J by 9 bases, with 18 bases between. CDR3 length equals 15 residues. The CDR3 nucleotides are TGTGCCAGCAGTTTTCAGGGTGTGGGGACGGGTGAGCAGTTCTTC. It codes for CASSFQGVGTGEQFF.

On this clone itself: The sample holds other DNA sequences that translate to the same CDR3. This chain connects TRBV13 to TRBJ2-5; no clear D. The CDR3 consists of 13 residues. The germline gives CDR1 PRHDT, CDR2 FYEKMQ (reference sequence). V lost 5 bases, J lost 2 bases, and 9 bases lay in between. This CDR3 is CASSPGRQETQYF. Written as DNA, the CDR3 is TGTGCCAGCAGCCCCGGCAGGCAAGAGACCCAGTACTTC.

This sequence joins TRBV5-1 and TRBJ2-5; 9 bases are a match to TRBD1. The DNA end is a closer match to TRBJ2-7, so the J assignment may be wrong. CDR1 SGHRS and CDR2 YFSETQ come from the germline V gene. CDR3 length equals 15 residues. The CDR3 is CASSSTGQGGYEQYF. The DNA for the CDR3 is TGCGCCAGCAGCTCCACGGGACAGGGAGGCTACGAGCAGTACTTC.

The chain links TRBV7-2 to TRBJ2-1; 7 bases agree with TRBD2. CDR3 length: 15 amino acids. Germline V gives CDR1 SGHTA, CDR2 FQGNSA. Trimming took 5 bases from V and 4 from J; bases not matched to a gene: 8. CDR3: CASSPGGGAYNEQFF. The CDR3 DNA follows: TGTGCCAGCAGCCCGGGAGGCGGAGCTTACAATGAGCAGTTCTTC.

V gene TRBV5-5 combines with J gene TRBJ1-3; the D gene is possibly TRBD1 (6 bases). Trimming pared 2 bases from V and 0 bases from J, leaving 15 bases between. The germline gives CDR1 SGHKS, CDR2 YYEKEE (reference sequence). The CDR3 extends over 17 amino acids. The CDR3 reads CASSFFLDRSSGNTIYF. In nucleotides, the CDR3 is TGTGCCAGCAGCTTTTTCCTCGACAGGAGCTCTGGAAACACCATATATTTT. Complete variable domain (other parts from reference TRBV5-5 and TRBJ1-3): DAGVTQSPTHLIKTRGQQVTLRCSPISGHKSVSWYQQVLGQGPQFIFQYYEKEERGRGNFPDRFSARQFPNYSSELNVNALLLGDSALYLCASSFFLDRSSGNTIYFGEGSWLTVV.

The V gene is TRBV5-1, the J gene TRBJ2-7; D not resolved. Germline CDR1 SGHRS, CDR2 YFSETQ. The CDR3 has 14 amino acids. Between the trimmed V and J ends, which lost 4 bases and 2 bases, there was a span of 13 bases. The CDR3 DNA follows: TGCGCCAGCAGCACCTGGACCCTAACCTACGAGCAGTACTTC. Its protein product is CASSTWTLTYEQYF. The whole variable domain, remainder taken from reference TRBV5-1 and TRBJ2-7, is KAGVTQTPRYLIKTRGQQVTLSCSPISGHRSVSWYQQTPGQGLQFLFEYFSETQRNKGNFPGRFSGRQFSNSRSEMNVSTLELGDSALYLCASSTWTLTYEQYFGPGTRLTVT.

With regard to this clone: An end of the junction differs from the germline gene, which may be a read error. The genes are TRBV27 and TRBJ1-5; maybe TRBD1 (5 bases). CDR1 and CDR2 (germline): MNHEY, SMNVEV (reference sequence). The CDR3 has 14 residues. The DNA of the CDR3 is TGTGCCAGCAGTTTAGACAGCAGCAATCATCCCCAGCATTTT. This gives the protein CASSLDSSNHPQHF.

This clone was detected a few times. The chain combines TRBV7-9 with TRBJ1-1; 8 bases line up with TRBD1. Looked up from germline, CDR1 is SEHNR and CDR2 is FQNEAQ (reference sequence). The CDR3 sequence is 14 residues long. After removal of 2 bases from V and 7 bases from J, the junction contained 6 bases not matched to a gene. The CDR3 loop is CASSLTTGALEAFF. CDR3 in DNA: TGTGCCAGCAGCTTAACGACAGGGGCCCTTGAAGCTTTCTTT.

The V and J genes are TRBV18 and TRBJ2-1; 9 bases align to TRBD2. This CDR3 region has 15 residues. Unmatched junction bases numbered 6, after V lost 4 bases and J lost 5 bases. CDR1 and CDR2 from the germline V gene are KGHSH and LQKENI. The CDR3 DNA sequence: TGTGCCAGCTCACTGGCGAGACTAGCGGACAATGAGCAGTTCTTC. Translating it yields CASSLARLADNEQFF.

The V gene is TRBV4-2, the J gene TRBJ2-2; D unclear. The CDR3 has 12 amino acids. Per germline, CDR1 LGHNA and CDR2 YNFKEQ. V was trimmed by 4 bases and J by 5 bases, leaving 5 bases between them. Here the CDR3 reads CASSPGTGELFF. The DNA for the CDR3 is TGTGCCAGCAGCCCTGGTACCGGGGAGCTGTTTTTT.

The chain uses TRBV4-1 and TRBJ1-1; D gene unclear. CDR1 is MGHRA and CDR2 is YSYEKL in the germline V gene. CDR3 length: 13 residues. Trimming removed 4 bases at V and 4 bases at J, with 10 bases between. CDR3 coding DNA: TGCGCCAGCAGCCGCAAAAGTTCCACTGAAGCTTTCTTT. This sequence encodes CASSRKSSTEAFF.

This CDR3 is CASSERLAGDVDTQYF. CDR3 coding DNA: TGTGCCAGCAGCGAGAGACTAGCGGGAGACGTAGATACGCAGTATTTT. The chain links TRBV9 to TRBJ2-3, with 12 bases fitting TRBD2. Germline values: CDR1 SGDLS, CDR2 YYNGEE. V was pared by 3 bases and J by 5 bases, with 7 bases of the junction left unmatched. This CDR3 is built from 16 residues.

V and J are TRBV19 and TRBJ1-1; weak D call: TRBD1 (6 bases). The V end was cut by 3 bases, the J end by 6 bases, with 11 bases between. Germline loops: CDR1 LNHDA, CDR2 SQIVND (reference sequence). The length of the CDR3 is 13 residues. CDR3 protein: CASSIPTGAEAFF. CDR3 nucleotide sequence: TGTGCCAGTAGTATCCCGACAGGCGCTGAAGCTTTCTTT.